Below are 13 T cell receptor beta chains sequenced from a single sample in a study of control samples from healthy donors and cancer patients. Repertoires were generated with immunoSEQ multiplex PCR, while TCRdb's copy carries only in-frame clones and drops some. The profile covers 150,000 or so clones, with 70% to 90% appearing a single time and 1.5% to 2% taken by the ten largest. Sample: blood. Receptors were obtained from a man between 18 and 29 years old in good health.

This clone was seen a handful of times. The chain carries TRBV12-3 or TRBV12-4 and TRBJ1-4, with D tentatively TRBD1 (5 bases). This CDR3 region has 13 residues. The V and J ends lost 6 bases and 4 bases respectively, with 9 bases between them. CDR3 amino acids: CASRGPYNEKLFF. The CDR3 nucleotides are TGTGCCAGCAGGGGGCCCTATAATGAAAAACTGTTTTTT.

This sequence joins TRBV7-2 and TRBJ2-3, with unresolved D. V gave up 3 bases and J gave up 1 base, with 8 bases separating them. CDR3 length: 14 amino acids. Germline V CDR1 and CDR2: SGHTA, FQGNSA. CDR3 DNA sequence: TGTGCCAGCAGCTTGCAGGCGCGCACAGATACGCAGTATTTT. Amino acid sequence: CASSLQARTDTQYF.

This chain joins TRBV6-2 or TRBV6-3 and TRBJ1-2; no clear D gene. V lost 6 bases and J lost 0, with 14 bases in between. Germline V gene data show CDR1 as MNHEY and CDR2 as SVGEGT. The length of the CDR3 is 15 residues. The CDR3: CASSSGWGSNYGYTF. As DNA, the CDR3 is TGTGCCAGCAGCTCAGGATGGGGTTCTAACTATGGCTACACCTTC.

The chain carries TRBV13 and TRBJ2-1; no clear D gene. V was pared by 2 bases and J by 9 bases, with 14 bases between. The germline V gene has CDR1 PRHDT and CDR2 FYEKMQ (reference sequence). The CDR3 is 14 residues long. This CDR3 is CASSLRVEAVEQFF. In DNA form, the CDR3 reads TGTGCCAGCAGCTTACGGGTAGAAGCTGTTGAGCAGTTCTTC.

This clone was observed a single time. This rearrangement joins TRBV20-1 to TRBJ2-5; D is uncertain. The V and J ends lost 0 bases and 4 bases respectively, with 0 bases between them. This CDR3 is 10 amino acids long. Per the germline V gene, CDR1 is DFQATT and CDR2 is SNEGSKA (reference sequence). CDR3 region: CSAREETQYF. The DNA for the CDR3 is TGCAGTGCTAGAGAAGAGACCCAGTACTTC.

The V and J genes are TRBV2 and TRBJ2-7; D could derive from TRBD1 or TRBD2 (6 bases each). The CDR3 runs to 16 residues. CDR1 is SNHLY and CDR2 is FYNNEI in the germline V gene. V was clipped by 4 bases and J by 6 bases, with 22 bases between them. CDR3: CASSVGGGDLLFEQYF. The CDR3 DNA follows: TGTGCCAGCAGTGTTGGGGGCGGGGACCTCCTCTTCGAGCAGTACTTC.

This clone was recorded a few times. This sequence joins TRBV6-5 and TRBJ1-5, with D tentatively TRBD1 (6 bases). Germline V gene sequence: CDR1 MNHEY, CDR2 SVGAGI. The CDR3 is 15 residues long. V gave up 6 bases and J gave up 2 bases, with 14 bases separating them. The CDR3 DNA follows: TGTGCCAGCAGAGCGCAGGGGAAGGGCAATCAGCCCCAGCATTTT. This gives the protein CASRAQGKGNQPQHF.

The chain combines TRBV14 with TRBJ1-3; no definite D call. Germline V gene sequence: CDR1 SGHDN, CDR2 FVKESK. V lost 1 base and J 1 base, leaving 8 bases between the germline ends. CDR3 length: 15 residues. The CDR3 nucleotides are TGTGCCAGCAGCCAAGTGGTCCAGTCTGGAAACACCATATATTTT. Encoded protein: CASSQVVQSGNTIYF.

This chain joins TRBV30 and TRBJ1-6; no clear D gene. The CDR3 extends over 14 amino acids. V lost 3 bases to trimming and J lost 9 bases, with 15 bases between them. CDR1 GTSNPN and CDR2 SVGIG come from the germline V gene (reference sequence). CDR3 bases: TGTGCCTGGAGGCTAATCCTCGAAGGTTCACCCCTCCACTTT. Protein: CAWRLILEGSPLHF. Full variable domain (rest looked up from reference TRBV30 and TRBJ1-6): SQTIHQWPATLVQPVGSPLSLECTVEGTSNPNLYWYRQAAGRGLQLLFYSVGIGQISSEVPQNLSASRPQDRQFILSSKKLLLSDSGFYLCAWRLILEGSPLHFGNGTRLTVT.

V usage is TRBV11-2 and J usage is TRBJ2-3; the D is unclear. Per germline, CDR1 SGHAT and CDR2 FQNNGV. V was clipped by 5 bases and J by 0 bases, with 15 bases between them. This CDR3 has 16 residues. The CDR3 is CASSLGVNPSTDTQYF. In DNA, the CDR3 is TGTGCCAGCAGCCTCGGTGTGAACCCTAGCACAGATACGCAGTATTTT.

The V call is TRBV28, the J call TRBJ1-1, with 12 bases matching TRBD1. This CDR3 spans 16 amino acids. From germline, CDR1 is MDHEN and CDR2 SYDVKM. Losses at the gene ends were 3 bases for V and 3 bases for J; bases not matched to a gene: 5. The CDR3 spells CASSFPGQGADTEAFF. CDR3 bases: TGTGCCAGCAGTTTCCCGGGACAGGGGGCCGACACTGAAGCTTTCTTT.

This CDR3 is CASSTRTSGGATDTQYF. CDR3 nucleotides: TGTGCCAGCAGTACAAGGACTAGCGGGGGGGCGACAGATACGCAGTATTTT. The rearrangement links TRBV6-2 or TRBV6-3 to TRBJ2-3; TRBD2 matches at 15 bases. CDR1 MNHEY and CDR2 SVGEGT come from the germline V gene. The CDR3 is 17 residues long. Losses at the gene ends were 5 bases for V and 3 bases for J; bases not matched to a gene: 6.

The genes are TRBV6-2 or TRBV6-3 and TRBJ1-1, with D unclear. This CDR3 spans 14 amino acids. The germline V and J ends were trimmed by 4 bases and 5 bases, with 14 bases remaining between them. In germline, CDR1 is MNHEY, CDR2 SVGEGT. The CDR3 sequence is CASSSPSNGTEAFF. The CDR3 DNA sequence: TGTGCCAGCAGTTCCCCCTCAAATGGGACTGAAGCTTTCTTT.